This T cell receptor beta chain was observed in a study of shared clonotypes between healthy human individuals. The germline gives CDR1 SGHTA, CDR2 FQGNSA. CDR3 size: 11 residues. V was clipped by 4 bases and J by 7 bases, with 6 bases between them. Data came from immunoSEQ multiplex PCR; TCRdb stores just in-frame clones and leaves some out. The table has a few million clones, approximately 94% seen once. The chain joins TRBV7-2 to TRBJ2-3; maybe TRBD1 (5 bases). Material for sequencing was naive CD4+ T cells sorted from blood. The subset denotes: CD45RA+ positively selected. The receptor was derived from a man between 18 and 35 years old in good health. As DNA, the CDR3 is TGTGCCAGCAGCTCAGGGTATACGCAGTATTTT. It specifies CASSSGYTQYF.